The following is a T cell receptor (beta chain) sequence with its context. Its antigen is still unknown. Assay execution took place at the deep level. The data were produced by immunoSEQ multiplex PCR, yet TCRdb's version contains in-frame clones alone and is incomplete. The sample holds about 1.1 million clones; approximately 80% are singletons and the top ten take 0.4% to 0.55%. This record belongs to a study of shared clonotypes between healthy human individuals. Study context: There were three CD4 naive, three CD4 memory, two CD8 naive and one CD8 memory plates per donor.

The CDR3 covers 14 residues. Per the germline V gene, CDR1 is ENHRY and CDR2 is SYGVKD. The V gene lost 7 bases and the J gene lost 6 bases, with 15 bases spanning the gap. Findings and caveats of the study: Sampling covered blood only; tissue repertoires likely differ. A few donors showed sharing of around 5% of naive CD4 clonotypes.

The chain recombines TRBV10-3 with TRBJ2-2, with D perhaps matching TRBD1 or TRBD2 (6 bases each). The source material was memory CD4+ T cells from PBMCs. Subset specified: CD45RA-negative fraction. The TCR comes from a young man in good health. Some clones in this sample may be carry-over from other donors' samples. CDR3 DNA: TGTGCCATCAAGGAGGGACAATTTCCCGGGGAGCTGTTTTTT. Translated: CAIKEGQFPGELFF.